A selection of T cell receptor beta chains follows, all from one sample in a study of cytomegalovirus exposure and HLA in healthy donors. Method: immunoSEQ multiplex PCR; TCRdb's copy keeps in-frame clones and lacks some. The sample includes around 180,000 clones, about 80% of them seen just once. Sequencing was carried out using PBMCs. These receptors were collected from a woman in her forties or fifties in good health and CMV-seronegative. The CDR3 runs from the conserved cysteine through the conserved F or W. Fields, in order: CDR3 DNA, CDR3 protein, clone size, J gene, V gene, D gene. D genes are given only for firm matches. Size tells how often a clone was seen (once, few, many) or the class of an expanded clone, and some rows leave it out.

cdr3_nt: TGTGCCAGCAGTTTTGGGCAGTTCACAGATACGCAGTATTTT
cdr3_aa: CASSFGQFTDTQYF
clone_size: -
j_call: TRBJ2-3
v_call: TRBV27
d_call: -

cdr3_nt: TGCGCCAGCAGCGCCCCGACTAGCCACGAGCAGTACTTC
cdr3_aa: CASSAPTSHEQYF
clone_size: -
j_call: TRBJ2-7
v_call: TRBV5-1
d_call: TRBD2

cdr3_nt: TGTGCCAGCGGGACAGGGGGTACCGTTCAAGAGACCCAGTACTTC
cdr3_aa: CASGTGGTVQETQYF
clone_size: -
j_call: TRBJ2-5
v_call: TRBV7-9
d_call: TRBD1

cdr3_nt: TGTGCCAGCAGCCAAGGCGGGGAGACCCAGTACTTC
cdr3_aa: CASSQGGETQYF
clone_size: -
j_call: TRBJ2-5
v_call: TRBV12-1
d_call: -

cdr3_nt: TGTGCCAGCAGTCCCACCTGGACACCAATTAGGGAAAAACTGTTTTTT
cdr3_aa: CASSPTWTPIREKLFF
clone_size: -
j_call: TRBJ1-4
v_call: TRBV27
d_call: -

cdr3_nt: TGTGCCAGCAGGGGACTTTTGTTAGGTGAAGCTTTCTTT
cdr3_aa: CASRGLLLGEAFF
clone_size: -
j_call: TRBJ1-1
v_call: TRBV6-6
d_call: -

cdr3_nt: TGTGCCAGCAGGGTTGGGGGGGTGGGACAAGAGACCCGGTACTTC
cdr3_aa: CASRVGGVGQETRYF
clone_size: -
j_call: TRBJ2-5
v_call: TRBV28
d_call: -

cdr3_nt: TGTGCCAGCAATCGACAGACCTCCTACGAGCAGTACTTC
cdr3_aa: CASNRQTSYEQYF
clone_size: -
j_call: TRBJ2-7
v_call: TRBV6-6
d_call: -

cdr3_nt: TGTGCCAGCAGTGACCGACTAGCGGGAGACACCGGGGAGCTGTTTTTT
cdr3_aa: CASSDRLAGDTGELFF
clone_size: -
j_call: TRBJ2-2
v_call: TRBV6-4
d_call: TRBD2

cdr3_nt: TGTGCCTGGAATGCGGGGGGGCTACAAGAGACCCAGTACTTC
cdr3_aa: CAWNAGGLQETQYF
clone_size: -
j_call: TRBJ2-5
v_call: TRBV30
d_call: TRBD2

cdr3_nt: TGTGCCAGTCAGTCAAGAGTGGCCCTAGCGTATGGCTACACCTTC
cdr3_aa: CASQSRVALAYGYTF
clone_size: once
j_call: TRBJ1-2
v_call: TRBV19
d_call: -

cdr3_nt: TGCGCCAGCAGATTGAGGGAGTGGGAGCAGTACTTC
cdr3_aa: CASRLREWEQYF
clone_size: -
j_call: TRBJ2-7
v_call: TRBV5-1
d_call: -

cdr3_nt: TGTGCCAGCAGTCAGGGGACTAGCGGGGAGAGGGGGCAGTACTTC
cdr3_aa: CASSQGTSGERGQYF
clone_size: -
j_call: TRBJ2-7
v_call: TRBV6-5
d_call: TRBD2

cdr3_nt: TGTGCCAGCTCACCAATGGCTAGCGGGAGGAACACCGGGGAGCTGTTTTTT
cdr3_aa: CASSPMASGRNTGELFF
clone_size: -
j_call: TRBJ2-2
v_call: TRBV18
d_call: TRBD2

cdr3_nt: TGTGCCAGCAGTCGACTTGGAAGCACAGATACGCAGTATTTT
cdr3_aa: CASSRLGSTDTQYF
clone_size: -
j_call: TRBJ2-3
v_call: TRBV11-3
d_call: -

cdr3_nt: TGTGCCAGCAGCTTCAGGGGTGGCAATCAGCCCCAGCATTTT
cdr3_aa: CASSFRGGNQPQHF
clone_size: -
j_call: TRBJ1-5
v_call: TRBV9
d_call: -

cdr3_nt: TGTGCCAGCAGTTCTACACTTAGACAGGCGGCTGCTAGCTATGGCTACACCTTC
cdr3_aa: CASSSTLRQAAASYGYTF
clone_size: -
j_call: TRBJ1-2
v_call: TRBV28
d_call: -

cdr3_nt: TGCGCCAGCAGCTCCACCGGGACAGGGGCCGACGGCTACACCTTC
cdr3_aa: CASSSTGTGADGYTF
clone_size: -
j_call: TRBJ1-2
v_call: TRBV5-1
d_call: TRBD1

cdr3_nt: TGTGCCAGCAGTTTCCACGGGGGGGACTACAATGAGCAGTTCTTC
cdr3_aa: CASSFHGGDYNEQFF
clone_size: -
j_call: TRBJ2-1
v_call: TRBV28
d_call: TRBD2

cdr3_nt: TGTGCCAGCAGCCCCTATCGGCTAGCGGGTAAAGGGGGGACAGATACGCAGTATTTT
cdr3_aa: CASSPYRLAGKGGTDTQYF
clone_size: -
j_call: TRBJ2-3
v_call: TRBV4-2
d_call: TRBD2

cdr3_nt: TGTGCCAGCAGCTTTCAGGGCAATCAGCCCCAGCATTTT
cdr3_aa: CASSFQGNQPQHF
clone_size: once
j_call: TRBJ1-5
v_call: TRBV11-2
d_call: -

cdr3_nt: TGTGCCAGCACACTTCTAGCGGGACGAAGCTCCTACAATGAGCAGTTCTTC
cdr3_aa: CASTLLAGRSSYNEQFF
clone_size: -
j_call: TRBJ2-1
v_call: TRBV27
d_call: TRBD2

cdr3_nt: TGTGCCATCAGTGAACCCAATAGACGGGGCTACGAGCAGTACTTC
cdr3_aa: CAISEPNRRGYEQYF
clone_size: -
j_call: TRBJ2-7
v_call: TRBV10-3
d_call: -

cdr3_nt: TGTGCCAGTAGCTCCGGCCCGGGAGCTCTCCAAGAGACCCAGTACTTC
cdr3_aa: CASSSGPGALQETQYF
clone_size: -
j_call: TRBJ2-5
v_call: TRBV19
d_call: -

cdr3_nt: TGTGCCAGCAGCTTAGGACAGGGTAATGAAAAACTGTTTTTT
cdr3_aa: CASSLGQGNEKLFF
clone_size: -
j_call: TRBJ1-4
v_call: TRBV7-9
d_call: TRBD1

cdr3_nt: TGTGCCAGCAGTGATCTAGCGGGGGATACCTACGAGCAGTACTTC
cdr3_aa: CASSDLAGDTYEQYF
clone_size: -
j_call: TRBJ2-7
v_call: TRBV28
d_call: TRBD2

cdr3_nt: TGTGCCAGCAGCTTACTTGACCCGAGGCCCGGGGAGCTGTTTTTT
cdr3_aa: CASSLLDPRPGELFF
clone_size: once
j_call: TRBJ2-2
v_call: TRBV7-9
d_call: -

cdr3_nt: TGTGCCAGCTCCGTTTCGCACGGCTACGAGCAGTACTTC
cdr3_aa: CASSVSHGYEQYF
clone_size: -
j_call: TRBJ2-7
v_call: TRBV18
d_call: -

cdr3_nt: TGTGCCAGTAGTATAGGACACTCTGGAAACACCATATATTTT
cdr3_aa: CASSIGHSGNTIYF
clone_size: -
j_call: TRBJ1-3
v_call: TRBV19
d_call: -

cdr3_nt: TGCGCCAGCAGTCCGACTAGCGGGAGGCCCTTCGCAGATACGCAGTATTTT
cdr3_aa: CASSPTSGRPFADTQYF
clone_size: -
j_call: TRBJ2-3
v_call: TRBV10-1
d_call: TRBD2

cdr3_nt: TGTGCCAGCAGCTTAGCGGGCCAGAACTATGGCTACACCTTC
cdr3_aa: CASSLAGQNYGYTF
clone_size: -
j_call: TRBJ1-2
v_call: TRBV7-2
d_call: -

cdr3_nt: TGTGCCAGCAGTGAAAGCGGGAGGCCAGGCGATGAGCAGTTCTTC
cdr3_aa: CASSESGRPGDEQFF
clone_size: -
j_call: TRBJ2-1
v_call: TRBV6-1
d_call: TRBD2

cdr3_nt: TGTGCCAGTAGTATGCGGACAGGCGAGGAGCTGTTTTTT
cdr3_aa: CASSMRTGEELFF
clone_size: -
j_call: TRBJ2-2
v_call: TRBV19
d_call: TRBD1